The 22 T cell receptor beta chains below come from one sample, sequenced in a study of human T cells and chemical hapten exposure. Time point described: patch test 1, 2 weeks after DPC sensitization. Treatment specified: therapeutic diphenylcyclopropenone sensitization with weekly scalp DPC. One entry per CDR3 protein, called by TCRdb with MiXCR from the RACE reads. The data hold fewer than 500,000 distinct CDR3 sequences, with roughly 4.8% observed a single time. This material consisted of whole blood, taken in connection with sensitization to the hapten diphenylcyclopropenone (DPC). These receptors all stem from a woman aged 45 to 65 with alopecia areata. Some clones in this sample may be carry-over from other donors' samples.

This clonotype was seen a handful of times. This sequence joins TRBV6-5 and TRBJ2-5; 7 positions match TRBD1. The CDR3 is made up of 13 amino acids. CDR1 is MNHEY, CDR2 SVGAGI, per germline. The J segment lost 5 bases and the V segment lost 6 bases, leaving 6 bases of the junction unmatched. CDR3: CASRPQGWETQYF. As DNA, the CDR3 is TGTGCCAGCAGACCACAGGGGTGGGAGACCCAGTACTTC.

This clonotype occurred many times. The CDR3 sequence is CSARDGGTYYNSPLHF. The CDR3, as DNA: TGCAGTGCTAGAGATGGCGGGACGTACTATAATTCACCCCTCCACTTT. J is TRBJ1-6 and V is TRBV20-1, with D maybe TRBD1 (5 bases). Germline lookup yields CDR1 DFQATT and CDR2 SNEGSKA (reference sequence). The CDR3 totals 16 residues. V was trimmed by 0 bases and J by 3 bases, leaving 12 bases between them.

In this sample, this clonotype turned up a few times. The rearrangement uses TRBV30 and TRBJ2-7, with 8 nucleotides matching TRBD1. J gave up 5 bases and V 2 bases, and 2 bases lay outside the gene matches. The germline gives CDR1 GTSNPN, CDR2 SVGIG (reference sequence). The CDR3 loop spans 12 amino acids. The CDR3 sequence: CAWSPQGDEQYF. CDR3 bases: TGTGCCTGGAGTCCACAGGGGGACGAGCAGTACTTC.

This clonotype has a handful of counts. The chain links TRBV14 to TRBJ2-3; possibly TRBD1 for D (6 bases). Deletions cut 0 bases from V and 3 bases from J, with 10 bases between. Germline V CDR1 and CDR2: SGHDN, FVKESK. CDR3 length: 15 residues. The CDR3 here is CASSQDGTRTDTQYF. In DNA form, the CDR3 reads TGTGCCAGCAGCCAAGACGGGACAAGGACAGATACGCAGTATTTT.

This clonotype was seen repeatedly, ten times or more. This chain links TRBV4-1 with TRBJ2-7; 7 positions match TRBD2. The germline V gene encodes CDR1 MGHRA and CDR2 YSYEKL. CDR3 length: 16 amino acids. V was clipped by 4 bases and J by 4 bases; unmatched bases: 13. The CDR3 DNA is TGCGCCAGCAGCCCAAGCCGGGCGGGAGCGCGATACGAGCAGTACTTC. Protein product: CASSPSRAGARYEQYF.

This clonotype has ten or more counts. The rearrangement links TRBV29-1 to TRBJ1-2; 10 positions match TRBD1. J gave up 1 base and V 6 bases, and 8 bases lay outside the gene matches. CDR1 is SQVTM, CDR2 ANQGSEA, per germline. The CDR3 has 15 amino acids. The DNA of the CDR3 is TGCAGCGTGTCCCTTGGGACAGGGGTTAACTATGGCTACACCTTC. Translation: CSVSLGTGVNYGYTF.

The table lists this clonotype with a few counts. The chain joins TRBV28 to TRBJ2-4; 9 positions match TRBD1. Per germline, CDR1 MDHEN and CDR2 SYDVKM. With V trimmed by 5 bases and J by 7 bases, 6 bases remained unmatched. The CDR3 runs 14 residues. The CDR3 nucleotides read TGTGCCAGCAGTACCGGGACAGGGAGGAACATTCAGTACTTC. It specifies CASSTGTGRNIQYF.

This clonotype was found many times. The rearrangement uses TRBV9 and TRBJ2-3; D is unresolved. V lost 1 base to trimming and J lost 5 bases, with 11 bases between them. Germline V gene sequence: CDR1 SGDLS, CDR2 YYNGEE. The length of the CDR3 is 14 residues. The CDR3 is CASSVTATQDTQYF. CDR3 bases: TGTGCCAGCAGCGTAACCGCCACCCAAGATACGCAGTATTTT.

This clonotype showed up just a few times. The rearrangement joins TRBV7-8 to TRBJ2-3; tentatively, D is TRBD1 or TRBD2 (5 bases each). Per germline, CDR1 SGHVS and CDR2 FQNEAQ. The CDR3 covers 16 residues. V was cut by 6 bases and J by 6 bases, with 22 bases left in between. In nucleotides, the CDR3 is TGTGCCAGCAGACTGGGACGTCCCAAGTCAGGCGATACGCAGTATTTT. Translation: CASRLGRPKSGDTQYF.

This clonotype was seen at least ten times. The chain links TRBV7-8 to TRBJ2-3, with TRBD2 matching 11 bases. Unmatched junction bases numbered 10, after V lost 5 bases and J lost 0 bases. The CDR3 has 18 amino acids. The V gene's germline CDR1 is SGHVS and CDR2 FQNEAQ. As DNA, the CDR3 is TGTGCCAGCAGCCAACCGGGACTAGCGGAGTCTAGCACAGATACGCAGTATTTT. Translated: CASSQPGLAESSTDTQYF.

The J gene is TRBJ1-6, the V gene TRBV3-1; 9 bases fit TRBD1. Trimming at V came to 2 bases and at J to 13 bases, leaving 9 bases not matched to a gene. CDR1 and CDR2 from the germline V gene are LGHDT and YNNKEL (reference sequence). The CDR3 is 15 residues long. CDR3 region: CASSQTLIDRGPLHF. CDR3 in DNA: TGTGCCAGCAGCCAAACCCTTATCGACAGGGGGCCCCTCCACTTT.

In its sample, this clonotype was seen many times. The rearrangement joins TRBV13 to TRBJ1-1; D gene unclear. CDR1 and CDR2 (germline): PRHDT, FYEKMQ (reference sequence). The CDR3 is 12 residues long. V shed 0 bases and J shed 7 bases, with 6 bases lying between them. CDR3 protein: CASSLGRDEAFF. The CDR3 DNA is TGTGCCAGCAGCTTAGGGCGGGATGAAGCTTTCTTT.

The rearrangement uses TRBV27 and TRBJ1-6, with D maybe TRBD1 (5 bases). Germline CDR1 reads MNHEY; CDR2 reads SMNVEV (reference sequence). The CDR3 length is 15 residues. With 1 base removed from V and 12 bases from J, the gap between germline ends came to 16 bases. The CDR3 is CASSLYLHRDLPLHF. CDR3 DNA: TGTGCCAGCAGTTTATATTTGCACCGGGACCTACCCCTCCACTTT.

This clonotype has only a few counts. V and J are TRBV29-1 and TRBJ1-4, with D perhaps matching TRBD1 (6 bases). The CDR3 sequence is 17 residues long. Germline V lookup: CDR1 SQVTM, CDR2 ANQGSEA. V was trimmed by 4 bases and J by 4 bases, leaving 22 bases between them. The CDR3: CSVGNKGGQARNEKLFF. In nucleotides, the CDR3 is TGCAGCGTTGGAAATAAGGGGGGGCAGGCCCGTAATGAAAAACTGTTTTTT.

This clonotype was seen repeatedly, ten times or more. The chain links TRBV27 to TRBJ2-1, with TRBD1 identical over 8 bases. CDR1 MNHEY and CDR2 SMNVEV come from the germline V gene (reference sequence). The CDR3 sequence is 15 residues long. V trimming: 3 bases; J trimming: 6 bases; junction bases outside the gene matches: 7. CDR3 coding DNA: TGTGCCAGCAGTTTGGGGGCAGGGGGCATCAATGAGCAGTTCTTC. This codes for CASSLGAGGINEQFF.

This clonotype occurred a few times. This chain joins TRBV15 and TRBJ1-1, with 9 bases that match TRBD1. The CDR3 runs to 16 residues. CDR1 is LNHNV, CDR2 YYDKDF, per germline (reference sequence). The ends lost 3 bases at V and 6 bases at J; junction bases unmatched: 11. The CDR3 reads CATSSGQGLGTAEAFF. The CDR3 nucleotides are TGTGCCACCAGCAGTGGACAGGGGCTGGGCACGGCTGAAGCTTTCTTT.

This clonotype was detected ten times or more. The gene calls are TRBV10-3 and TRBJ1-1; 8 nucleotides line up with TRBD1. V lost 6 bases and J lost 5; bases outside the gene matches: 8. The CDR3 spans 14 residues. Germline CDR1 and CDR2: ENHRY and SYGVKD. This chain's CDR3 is CAIRGTGLLTEAFF. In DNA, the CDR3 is TGTGCCATCAGGGGGACAGGTCTTTTAACTGAAGCTTTCTTT.

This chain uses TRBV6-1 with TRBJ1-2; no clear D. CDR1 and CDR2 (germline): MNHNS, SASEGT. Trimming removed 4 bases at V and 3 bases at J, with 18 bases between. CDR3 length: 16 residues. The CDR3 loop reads CASSGSRTGTYYGYTF. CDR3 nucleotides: TGTGCCAGCAGTGGAAGTCGGACGGGTACTTACTATGGCTACACCTTC.

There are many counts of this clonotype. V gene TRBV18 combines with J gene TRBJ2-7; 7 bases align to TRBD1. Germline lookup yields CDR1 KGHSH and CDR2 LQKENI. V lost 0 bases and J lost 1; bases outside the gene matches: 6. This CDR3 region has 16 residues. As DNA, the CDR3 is TGTGCCAGCTCACCACCTGTCCGGGACAGATCCTACGAGCAGTACTTC. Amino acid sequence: CASSPPVRDRSYEQYF. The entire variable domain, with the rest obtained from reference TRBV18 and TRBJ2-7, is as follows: NAGVMQNPRHLVRRRGQEARLRCSPMKGHSHVYWYRQLPEEGLKFMVYLQKENIIDESGMPKERFSAEFPKEGPSILRIQQVVRGDSAAYFCASSPPVRDRSYEQYFGPGTRLTVT.

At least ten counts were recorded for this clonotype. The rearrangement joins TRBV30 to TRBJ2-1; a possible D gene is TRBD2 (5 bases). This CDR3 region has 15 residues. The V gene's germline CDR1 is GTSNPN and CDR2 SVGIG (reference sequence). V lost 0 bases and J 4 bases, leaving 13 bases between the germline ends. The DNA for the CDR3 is TGTGCCTGGAGTGTTTCCTCTAGCAGGTACAATGAGCAGTTCTTC. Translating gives CAWSVSSSRYNEQFF. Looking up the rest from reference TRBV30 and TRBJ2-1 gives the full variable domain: SQTIHQWPATLVQPVGSPLSLECTVEGTSNPNLYWYRQAAGRGLQLLFYSVGIGQISSEVPQNLSASRPQDRQFILSSKKLLLSDSGFYLCAWSVSSSRYNEQFFGPGTRLTVL.

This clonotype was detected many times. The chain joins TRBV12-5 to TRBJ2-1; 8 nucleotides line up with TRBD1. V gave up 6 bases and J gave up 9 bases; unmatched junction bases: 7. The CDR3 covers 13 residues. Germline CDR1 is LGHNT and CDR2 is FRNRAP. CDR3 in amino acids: CASGPGTGPEQFF. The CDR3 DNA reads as TGTGCTAGTGGCCCCGGGACAGGCCCTGAGCAGTTCTTC.

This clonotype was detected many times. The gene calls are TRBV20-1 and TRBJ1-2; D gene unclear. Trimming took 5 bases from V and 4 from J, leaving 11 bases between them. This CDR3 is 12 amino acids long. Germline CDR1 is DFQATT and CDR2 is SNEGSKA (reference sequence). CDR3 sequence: CSAYQVRYGYTF. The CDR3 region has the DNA TGCAGTGCTTATCAGGTTCGCTATGGCTACACCTTC.